This TCR beta chain comes out of a study of identical twins. This CDR3 contains 15 residues. The germline V and J ends were trimmed by 1 base and 7 bases, with 17 bases remaining between them. Germline assignment: CDR1 SGHKS and CDR2 YYEKEE (reference sequence). One entry per CDR3 protein results from TCRdb running MiXCR on the 5' RACE reads. The sample records fewer than 900,000 distinct CDR3 sequences, 21% being singletons. This same sample was also taken into another study, of T cells expressing NK-cell markers. That report adds: Roughly 6 donors showed dominant NKG2C+ clonotypes comprising roughly 1.0-7.0% of their CD8+ T cells.

This chain connects TRBV5-5 to TRBJ1-1; the D is unclear. This TCR was recovered from a woman aged 18-29 years in good health. The specimen sequenced was PBMCs. The CDR3 sequence: CASSLWVTSKNEAFF. The CDR3 DNA reads TGTGCCAGCAGCTTGTGGGTGACAAGTAAGAATGAAGCTTTCTTT.